The 24 T cell receptor beta chains listed next were all sequenced from one sample in a study of T cells in localized non-small cell lung cancer. TCRdb's table, derived via immunoSEQ multiplex PCR, lists solely in-frame clones and lacks some. The repertoire holds some 22,000 clones, around nine tenths seen once, with approximately 6% in the top ten. Sample: PBMCs, taken before any cancer treatment. These receptor sequences come from a man aged 40 to 69 with stage II lung adenocarcinoma.

The chain combines TRBV7-2 with TRBJ1-1; the D gene is possibly TRBD1 (5 bases). Germline CDR1 is SGHTA and CDR2 is FQGNSA. The CDR3 length is 14 residues. The V end was cut by 6 bases, the J end by 6 bases, with 17 bases between. As DNA, the CDR3 is TGTGCCAGCAGACGGGACCCGGGTTCCCCTGAAGCTTTCTTT. Translation gives CASRRDPGSPEAFF. Full variable domain (outside the CDR3, taken from reference TRBV7-2 and TRBJ1-1): GAGVSQSPSNKVTEKGKDVELRCDPISGHTALYWYRQSLGQGLEFLIYFQGNSAPDKSGLPSDRFSAERTGGSVSTLTIQRTQQEDSAVYLCASRRDPGSPEAFFGQGTRLTVV.

The chain joins TRBV27 to TRBJ2-1; tentative D call: TRBD1 (5 bases). The CDR3 runs 14 residues. V shed 2 bases and J shed 8 bases, with 13 bases lying between them. The V gene's germline CDR1 is MNHEY and CDR2 SMNVEV (reference sequence). The CDR3 bases are TGTGCCAGCAGTTTAGGGGTCCAGGGATATGAGCAGTTCTTC. Amino acids: CASSLGVQGYEQFF.

This clone appeared once. The V gene is TRBV27, the J gene TRBJ1-2; D gene unclear. From germline, CDR1 is MNHEY and CDR2 SMNVEV (reference sequence). Trimming removed 5 bases from V and 4 bases from J, with 14 bases in between. CDR3 size: 14 residues. The CDR3 protein is CASSPLEPVYGYTF. In DNA, the CDR3 is TGTGCCAGCAGTCCCCTCGAGCCAGTCTATGGCTACACCTTC.

This rearrangement joins TRBV15 to TRBJ1-5; D gene unclear. Deletions cut 0 bases from V and 3 bases from J, with 3 bases between. The germline V gene has CDR1 LNHNV and CDR2 YYDKDF (reference sequence). The CDR3 is 13 amino acids. This chain's CDR3 is CATSRDPNQPQHF. The CDR3 DNA reads as TGTGCCACCAGCAGAGATCCCAATCAGCCCCAGCATTTT.

The gene calls are TRBV9 and TRBJ2-3, with no clear D. The CDR3 has 14 residues. The germline V and J ends were trimmed by 3 bases and 10 bases, with 18 bases remaining between them. Germline V gene sequence: CDR1 SGDLS, CDR2 YYNGEE. This chain's CDR3 is CASSATRLSRPQYF. In DNA, the CDR3 is TGTGCCAGCAGCGCCACCCGACTCTCTCGCCCGCAGTATTTT.

The CDR3 spells CASSEGQGQFWGYTF. CDR3 sequence (DNA): TGTGCCAGCAGCGAGGGGCAGGGACAATTCTGGGGCTACACCTTC. The chain couples TRBV11-2 to TRBJ1-2; possibly TRBD1 for D (6 bases). V gave up 5 bases and J gave up 8 bases, with 21 bases separating them. The CDR3 runs to 15 residues. Germline V lookup: CDR1 SGHAT, CDR2 FQNNGV.

The chain is built from TRBV14 and TRBJ2-5; TRBD1 matches at 8 bases. Germline assignment: CDR1 SGHDN and CDR2 FVKESK. This CDR3 contains 15 residues. V lost 4 bases, J lost 1 base, and 5 bases stayed unmatched. CDR3: CASSPLGQVQETQYF. CDR3 DNA sequence: TGTGCCAGCAGCCCCTTGGGACAGGTCCAAGAGACCCAGTACTTC.

The chain recombines TRBV6-4 with TRBJ2-7, with 9 nucleotides matching TRBD2. The ends lost 0 bases at V and 2 bases at J; junction bases unmatched: 11. Per the germline V gene, CDR1 is MRHNA and CDR2 is SNTAGT. The CDR3 is made up of 18 amino acids. The CDR3, as DNA: TGTGCCAGCAGTGACTCGATGTTGCGAACTAGCGGGCCCTACGAGCAGTACTTC. This gives the protein CASSDSMLRTSGPYEQYF.

This clone was observed once. J is TRBJ2-3 and V is TRBV27; tentatively, D is TRBD1 (6 bases). The CDR3 is 15 amino acids. In germline, CDR1 is MNHEY, CDR2 SMNVEV (reference sequence). The V end was cut by 11 bases, the J end by 2 bases, with 20 bases between. CDR3 amino acids: CASWVGDKVTDTQYF. As DNA, the CDR3 is TGTGCCTCCTGGGTAGGGGACAAGGTCACAGATACGCAGTATTTT.

The chain is built from TRBV10-3 and TRBJ2-7, with D unresolved. The CDR3 sequence is 10 residues long. V was trimmed by 10 bases and J by 0 bases, leaving 4 bases between them. Germline CDR1 reads ENHRY; CDR2 reads SYGVKD. In DNA form, the CDR3 reads TGTGCCACCGGCTCCTACGAGCAGTACTTC. Residues: CATGSYEQYF.

This chain's CDR3 is CASSGDRNINEKLFF. In DNA, the CDR3 is TGTGCCAGCAGCGGCGACCGGAACATTAATGAAAAACTGTTTTTT. This chain joins TRBV2 and TRBJ1-4; unclear D gene. Trimming took 6 bases from V and 4 from J, leaving 15 bases between them. This CDR3 has 15 amino acids. Germline values: CDR1 SNHLY, CDR2 FYNNEI.

The rearrangement links TRBV18 to TRBJ1-1; TRBD1 agrees at 10 bases. The length of the CDR3 is 14 residues. Germline V gives CDR1 KGHSH, CDR2 LQKENI. V trimming: 8 bases; J trimming: 7 bases; junction bases outside the gene matches: 10. As DNA, the CDR3 is TGTGCCAGCGACCCCGGACAGGGGGTCCGTGAAGCTTTCTTT. It encodes CASDPGQGVREAFF.

The rearrangement links TRBV7-8 to TRBJ2-5; D gene ambiguous. The CDR3 sequence is 12 residues long. Germline V gene sequence: CDR1 SGHVS, CDR2 FQNEAQ. Trimming cost V 3 bases and J 2 bases, with 4 bases left between them. CDR3 sequence: CASSFRQETQYF. In DNA form, the CDR3 reads TGTGCCAGCAGCTTTCGTCAAGAGACCCAGTACTTC.

The V gene is TRBV28, the J gene TRBJ1-2, with D tentatively TRBD1 (6 bases). CDR3 size: 15 residues. Germline assignment: CDR1 MDHEN and CDR2 SYDVKM. Trimming removed 1 base at V and 4 bases at J, with 13 bases between. Here the CDR3 reads CASSLSGVESYGYTF. In DNA form, the CDR3 reads TGTGCCAGCAGTTTATCAGGGGTCGAATCCTATGGCTACACCTTC.

CDR3 residues: CASSVGGQSSGANVLTF. CDR3 bases: TGTGCCAGCAGCGTAGGAGGACAGAGCTCTGGGGCCAACGTCCTGACTTTC. This sequence joins TRBV9 and TRBJ2-6; D may be TRBD1 (6 bases). Germline CDR1 SGDLS, CDR2 YYNGEE. Trimming took 0 bases from V and 0 from J, leaving 10 bases between them. This CDR3 spans 17 amino acids. The full variable domain, its missing parts supplied by reference TRBV9 and TRBJ2-6, is DSGVTQTPKHLITATGQRVTLRCSPRSGDLSVYWYQQSLDQGLQFLIQYYNGEERAKGNILERFSAQQFPDLHSELNLSSLELGDSALYFCASSVGGQSSGANVLTFGAGSRLTVL.

The chain links TRBV30 to TRBJ2-1; 9 bases line up with TRBD1. V dropped 0 bases and J dropped 3; count of bases not matched to a gene: 9. The CDR3 covers 17 residues. Germline V gene lookup returns CDR1 GTSNPN and CDR2 SVGIG (reference sequence). CDR3 DNA: TGTGCCTGGAGTGTACCATACGACAGGGGGTTCTACAATGAGCAGTTCTTC. As protein: CAWSVPYDRGFYNEQFF.

The chain combines TRBV5-6 with TRBJ2-3, with 12 bases aligning to TRBD2. CDR3 length equals 14 residues. V lost 1 base to trimming and J lost 6 bases; unmatched junction nucleotides: 0. Germline assignment: CDR1 SGHDT and CDR2 YYEEEE. The DNA of the CDR3 is TGTGCCAGCAGCTTGACTAGCGGGGGGGATACGCAGTATTTT. Translation gives CASSLTSGGDTQYF.

Only one count was recorded for this clone. CDR3 nucleotide sequence: TGTGCCAGCAGCTTGGCGGGGAACTATGGCTACACCTTC. Protein: CASSLAGNYGYTF. The chain is built from TRBV7-3 and TRBJ1-2; D unclear. The CDR3 loop spans 13 amino acids. The germline V and J ends were trimmed by 3 bases and 2 bases, with 7 bases remaining between them. Germline V gene data show CDR1 as SGHTA and CDR2 as FQGTGA.

This chain links TRBV19 with TRBJ1-5, with D uncertain. Trimming shortened V by 1 base and J by 3 bases, and 19 bases separated the two germline ends. The CDR3 totals 18 residues. Germline V gene sequence: CDR1 LNHDA, CDR2 SQIVND (reference sequence). The CDR3 region is CASSIGGGRGGANQPQHF. The CDR3 bases are TGTGCCAGTAGTATAGGGGGTGGCCGCGGCGGCGCCAATCAGCCCCAGCATTTT.

The genes are TRBV6-6 and TRBJ1-1; D call uncertain. The CDR3 extends over 11 amino acids. V lost 6 bases and J 4 bases, leaving 6 bases between the germline ends. The germline V gene has CDR1 MNHNY and CDR2 SVGAGI (reference sequence). The CDR3 here is CASRTVTEAFF. CDR3 nucleotides: TGTGCCAGCAGAACCGTCACTGAAGCTTTCTTT.

The rearrangement uses TRBV7-2 and TRBJ1-6; a weak D match, TRBD1 (5 bases). Germline CDR1 reads SGHTA; CDR2 reads FQGNSA. V lost 2 bases and J lost 7, with 12 bases in between. CDR3 size: 15 residues. The CDR3 loop reads CASSLRGEANSPLHF. The CDR3 nucleotides are TGTGCCAGCAGCTTAAGGGGAGAGGCCAATTCACCCCTCCACTTT. The variable domain in full, completed from reference TRBV7-2 and TRBJ1-6, reads GAGVSQSPSNKVTEKGKDVELRCDPISGHTALYWYRQSLGQGLEFLIYFQGNSAPDKSGLPSDRFSAERTGGSVSTLTIQRTQQEDSAVYLCASSLRGEANSPLHFGNGTRLTVT.

The V call is TRBV2, the J call TRBJ2-7; D not resolved. This CDR3 is 14 amino acids long. CDR1 is SNHLY and CDR2 is FYNNEI in the germline V gene. Trimming shortened V by 0 bases and J by 2 bases, and 8 bases separated the two germline ends. The CDR3 region has the DNA TGTGCCAGCAGTGAAGCAGGGCCGGCCTACGAGCAGTACTTC. This gives the protein CASSEAGPAYEQYF.

The CDR3: CASSLVDRAGNEQFF. The CDR3 region has the DNA TGTGCCAGCAGCTTAGTGGACAGGGCGGGGAATGAGCAGTTCTTC. The V call is TRBV13, the J call TRBJ2-1; 8 nucleotides match TRBD1. Germline-derived CDR1 and CDR2 are PRHDT and FYEKMQ (reference sequence). V trimming: 1 base; J trimming: 7 bases; junction bases outside the gene matches: 6. CDR3 size: 15 residues.

The rearrangement uses TRBV7-3 and TRBJ2-7; 7 positions agree with TRBD1. The CDR3 consists of 14 residues. J lost 5 bases, V lost 2 bases, and 6 bases had no gene match. CDR1 is SGHTA, CDR2 FQGTGA, per germline. CDR3 loop: CASSLGFRGNEQYF. The DNA of the CDR3 is TGTGCCAGCAGCTTAGGGTTCAGGGGGAACGAGCAGTACTTC.